The present T cell receptor beta chain was sequenced within a study of blood T cell repertoires in COVID-19. Generated by immunoSEQ multiplex PCR, the TCRdb table keeps only in-frame clones and is missing some. The sample shows around 130,000 clones, approximately 80% of them seen only once. The CDR3 runs to 14 residues. The V and J ends lost 6 bases and 1 base, in that order; junction bases with no gene match: 3. Per germline, CDR1 ENHRY and CDR2 SYGVKD. This clone was observed once. The clonotype was recovered from a man aged 45-65 years with acute or convalescent COVID-19. The V and J genes are TRBV10-3 and TRBJ2-4; 7 bases match TRBD2. Source material: peripheral blood. The DNA for the CDR3 is TGTGCCATCAGCCCCGGGGGGGCCAAAAACATTCAGTACTTC. This translates into CAISPGGAKNIQYF.